This entry lists 12 T cell receptor beta chains sequenced from one sample in a study of CD8+ T cells in alopecia areata. Extraction of RNA preceded its reverse transcription into cDNA, which served as the sequencing template. Assay: immunoSEQ multiplex PCR; the TCRdb copy retains only in-frame clones and omits some. The table includes 150,000 to 200,000 clones, roughly 60% detected once. The starting material was CD4+ T cells sorted from blood, obtained at week 0. The receptor set was obtained from a human donor with alopecia areata.

Remarks on this clone: The sample has other DNA sequences that encode this CDR3 too. V is TRBV29-1 and J is TRBJ2-5; D is unresolved. The CDR3 consists of 12 residues. The V end lost 4 bases, the J end lost 1 base, and 7 bases lay between the germline ends. Germline CDR1 and CDR2: SQVTM and ANQGSEA. The CDR3 reads CSVGGGQETQYF. DNA of the CDR3: TGCAGCGTTGGCGGCGGCCAAGAGACCCAGTACTTC.

V and J are TRBV5-1 and TRBJ2-3, with 7 bases matching TRBD1. In germline, CDR1 is SGHRS, CDR2 YFSETQ. Trimming removed 4 bases from V and 0 bases from J; junction bases left unmatched: 5. This CDR3 region has 15 residues. The CDR3 protein is CASSARQGSTDTQYF. The CDR3 DNA follows: TGCGCCAGCAGCGCACGACAGGGAAGCACAGATACGCAGTATTTT.

In its sample, this clone was seen a few times. V is TRBV2 and J is TRBJ2-7; 8 nucleotides line up with TRBD2. The germline V gene has CDR1 SNHLY and CDR2 FYNNEI. This CDR3 spans 13 amino acids. J was trimmed by 5 bases and V by 4 bases; bases with no gene match: 4. Here the CDR3 reads CASSVLSGNEQYF. CDR3 bases: TGTGCCAGCAGTGTCCTTAGCGGGAACGAGCAGTACTTC.

This clone was found a few times. CDR3 sequence: CASSVAWQANTGELFF. Written as DNA, the CDR3 is TGTGCCAGCAGCGTAGCTTGGCAGGCGAACACCGGGGAGCTGTTTTTT. The chain links TRBV9 to TRBJ2-2; D unresolved. V gave up 0 bases and J gave up 0 bases, with 9 bases separating them. CDR1 and CDR2 (germline): SGDLS, YYNGEE. The CDR3 is 16 amino acids.

This rearrangement joins TRBV27 to TRBJ2-2; possibly TRBD2 for D (6 bases). This CDR3 has 13 residues. Germline V gene sequence: CDR1 MNHEY, CDR2 SMNVEV (reference sequence). The V end lost 2 bases, the J end lost 7 bases, and 8 bases lay between the germline ends. CDR3 sequence reads: CASSLPGVGELFF. The CDR3, as DNA: TGTGCCAGCAGTTTACCGGGGGTCGGGGAGCTGTTTTTT.

The V gene is TRBV29-1, the J gene TRBJ2-5; D is possibly TRBD1 (5 bases). From germline, CDR1 is SQVTM and CDR2 ANQGSEA. CDR3 length: 12 residues. V lost 4 bases and J lost 4, with 10 bases in between. CDR3 loop: CSVAKGLETQYF. The DNA of the CDR3 is TGCAGCGTTGCTAAGGGGCTAGAGACCCAGTACTTC. The complete variable domain, with remaining parts taken from reference TRBV29-1 and TRBJ2-5, reads SAVISQKPSRDICQRGTSLTIQCQVDSQVTMMFWYRQQPGQSLTLIATANQGSEATYESGFVIDKFPISRPNLTFSTLTVSNMSPEDSSIYLCSVAKGLETQYFGPGTRLLVL.

J is TRBJ1-2 and V is TRBV9; D gene uncertain. The germline V gene encodes CDR1 SGDLS and CDR2 YYNGEE. V was trimmed by 3 bases and J by 7 bases, leaving 13 bases between them. This CDR3 comprises 13 residues. CDR3 in DNA: TGTGCCAGCAGCGCTCAGAATCTCGGTGGCTACACCTTC. Protein sequence: CASSAQNLGGYTF.

The genes are TRBV15 and TRBJ1-4; D is perhaps TRBD1 (6 bases). Germline V gene data show CDR1 as LNHNV and CDR2 as YYDKDF (reference sequence). This CDR3 region has 16 residues. V shed 0 bases and J shed 11 bases, with 19 bases lying between them. This chain's CDR3 is CATSRDAGQFNPKLFF. CDR3 sequence (DNA): TGTGCCACCAGCAGAGATGCAGGACAGTTTAATCCCAAACTGTTTTTT.

V usage is TRBV30 and J usage is TRBJ2-3; D is perhaps TRBD2 (6 bases). Per the germline V gene, CDR1 is GTSNPN and CDR2 is SVGIG (reference sequence). The CDR3 contains 15 residues. The ends were cut back, 1 base at V and 0 bases at J, with 11 bases in the middle. CDR3 sequence reads: CAWSGSGPSTDTQYF. The CDR3 DNA reads as TGTGCCTGGAGTGGTAGCGGTCCTAGCACAGATACGCAGTATTTT.

The V gene is TRBV29-1, the J gene TRBJ2-3; 9 bases line up with TRBD1. Germline CDR1 is SQVTM and CDR2 is ANQGSEA. V shed 4 bases, J shed 2 bases, and the junction held 7 bases outside the gene matches. This CDR3 contains 15 residues. The CDR3 nucleotides are TGCAGCGTTGGCCGGGACAGGGCCATCACAGATACGCAGTATTTT. It yields the protein CSVGRDRAITDTQYF.

This rearrangement joins TRBV5-1 to TRBJ2-5; D possibly corresponds to TRBD1 (5 bases). The germline CDR1 and CDR2 sequences are SGHRS and YFSETQ. The length of the CDR3 is 13 residues. Trimming removed 5 bases at V and 5 bases at J, with 13 bases between. The CDR3 region is CASSFRGLETQYF. The DNA for the CDR3 is TGCGCCAGCAGTTTTAGGGGTTTGGAGACCCAGTACTTC.

V and J are TRBV5-1 and TRBJ1-5, with D hard to call. The germline V gene encodes CDR1 SGHRS and CDR2 YFSETQ. Trimming left V 0 bases short and J 5 bases short, with 6 bases between. The CDR3 runs to 13 residues. The CDR3 DNA reads as TGCGCCAGCAGCTTGGGCAGCGATCAGCCCCAGCATTTT. Its translation is CASSLGSDQPQHF. Using reference TRBV5-1 and TRBJ1-5 for the parts outside the CDR3, the full variable domain is KAGVTQTPRYLIKTRGQQVTLSCSPISGHRSVSWYQQTPGQGLQFLFEYFSETQRNKGNFPGRFSGRQFSNSRSEMNVSTLELGDSALYLCASSLGSDQPQHFGDGTRLSIL.